Listed below are T cell receptor beta chains from one sample, sequenced in a study of cytomegalovirus exposure and HLA in healthy donors. Data came from immunoSEQ multiplex PCR; TCRdb stores just in-frame clones and leaves some out. Of about 190,000 clones in the sample, around 77% were seen once. Sample: PBMCs. The receptors derive from a woman between 18 and 29 years old in good health and CMV-seronegative. CDR3s include the opening cysteine and the closing phenylalanine or tryptophan. D genes are given only for firm matches. Not all rows give a size; the values are once, few, many and, for expanded clones, a class.

v_gene: TRBV7-8; d_gene: TRBD1; abundance: NA; j_gene: TRBJ1-5; CDR3aa: CASSLGPKPTGNSNQPQHF; CDR3nt: TGTGCCAGCAGCTTAGGCCCGAAGCCGACAGGGAATAGCAATCAGCCCCAGCATTTT
v_gene: TRBV6-1; d_gene: TRBD1; abundance: NA; j_gene: TRBJ1-2; CDR3aa: CASSETGTGRYGYTF; CDR3nt: TGTGCCAGCAGTGAAACAGGGACAGGACGGTATGGCTACACCTTC
v_gene: TRBV5-1; d_gene: TRBD1; abundance: NA; j_gene: TRBJ2-7; CDR3aa: CASSLTPSGTGQVGQYF; CDR3nt: TGCGCCAGCAGCTTGACTCCTTCCGGGACAGGGCAGGTCGGGCAGTACTTC
v_gene: TRBV10-3; d_gene: TRBD1; abundance: once; j_gene: TRBJ1-5; CDR3aa: CAIRGGQGTNQPQHF; CDR3nt: TGTGCCATCAGAGGAGGACAGGGGACCAATCAGCCCCAGCATTTT
v_gene: TRBV19; d_gene: TRBD1; abundance: NA; j_gene: TRBJ1-6; CDR3aa: CASSPWAGGVDSPLHF; CDR3nt: TGTGCCAGTAGTCCGTGGGCAGGGGGCGTAGATTCACCCCTCCACTTT
v_gene: TRBV28; d_gene: NA; abundance: NA; j_gene: TRBJ1-4; CDR3aa: CASSSSGPGEKLFF; CDR3nt: TGTGCCAGCAGCTCCAGTGGCCCGGGGGAAAAACTGTTTTTT
v_gene: TRBV6-1; d_gene: NA; abundance: few; j_gene: TRBJ1-1; CDR3aa: CASAGRLGTEAFF; CDR3nt: TGTGCCAGCGCGGGACGGCTGGGCACTGAAGCTTTCTTT
v_gene: TRBV19; d_gene: NA; abundance: NA; j_gene: TRBJ1-1; CDR3aa: CASSMAGIMNTEAFF; CDR3nt: TGTGCCAGTAGTATGGCGGGGATTATGAACACTGAAGCTTTCTTT
v_gene: TRBV15; d_gene: TRBD2; abundance: NA; j_gene: TRBJ2-5; CDR3aa: CATSRVLAGEETQYF; CDR3nt: TGTGCCACCAGCAGAGTCCTAGCGGGAGAAGAGACCCAGTACTTC
v_gene: TRBV5-1; d_gene: NA; abundance: NA; j_gene: TRBJ1-1; CDR3aa: CASSLGEGNTEAFF; CDR3nt: TGCGCCAGCAGCTTGGGGGAGGGAAACACTGAAGCTTTCTTT
v_gene: TRBV6-6; d_gene: NA; abundance: NA; j_gene: TRBJ2-7; CDR3aa: CASSYSGFLGGYEQYF; CDR3nt: TGTGCCAGCAGTTACTCCGGATTTCTTGGAGGTTACGAGCAGTACTTC
v_gene: TRBV27; d_gene: NA; abundance: NA; j_gene: TRBJ2-6; CDR3aa: CASSFEGRLSGANVLTF; CDR3nt: TGTGCCAGCAGTTTTGAGGGTAGGCTCTCTGGGGCCAACGTCCTGACTTTC
v_gene: TRBV5-1; d_gene: TRBD1; abundance: NA; j_gene: TRBJ1-1; CDR3aa: CASRQGFPKYTEAFF; CDR3nt: TGCGCCAGCCGACAGGGGTTTCCGAAGTACACTGAAGCTTTCTTT
v_gene: TRBV16; d_gene: NA; abundance: NA; j_gene: TRBJ2-3; CDR3aa: CASSQSSETDTQYF; CDR3nt: TGTGCCAGCAGCCAATCGAGCGAAACAGATACGCAGTATTTT
v_gene: TRBV6-5; d_gene: TRBD1; abundance: NA; j_gene: TRBJ2-7; CDR3aa: CASSYTGTGRSYEQYF; CDR3nt: TGTGCCAGCAGTTACACTGGGACAGGACGCTCCTACGAGCAGTACTTC
v_gene: TRBV18; d_gene: NA; abundance: NA; j_gene: TRBJ2-5; CDR3aa: CASSLMETQYF; CDR3nt: TGTGCCAGCTCACTTATGGAGACCCAGTACTTC
v_gene: TRBV15; d_gene: TRBD1; abundance: NA; j_gene: TRBJ1-6; CDR3aa: CATSSTSGATGGSYNSPLHF; CDR3nt: TGTGCCACCAGCAGCACCTCGGGGGCGACAGGGGGATCCTATAATTCACCCCTCCACTTT
v_gene: TRBV6-1; d_gene: TRBD2; abundance: NA; j_gene: TRBJ2-1; CDR3aa: CASSDLAGGYNEQFF; CDR3nt: TGTGCCAGCAGTGACTTAGCGGGGGGCTACAATGAGCAGTTCTTC
v_gene: TRBV2; d_gene: TRBD1; abundance: NA; j_gene: TRBJ1-1; CDR3aa: CASRVGTGGMNTEAFF; CDR3nt: TGTGCCAGCAGGGTTGGGACAGGAGGAATGAACACTGAAGCTTTCTTT
v_gene: TRBV4-1; d_gene: TRBD1; abundance: NA; j_gene: TRBJ1-1; CDR3aa: CASSQGDRANTEAFF; CDR3nt: TGCGCCAGCAGCCAAGGGGACAGGGCGAACACTGAAGCTTTCTTT
v_gene: TRBV7-2; d_gene: TRBD2; abundance: NA; j_gene: TRBJ2-5; CDR3aa: CASSLGTSGGARETQYF; CDR3nt: TGTGCCAGCAGCTTAGGGACTAGCGGGGGGGCACGGGAGACCCAGTACTTC
v_gene: TRBV29-1; d_gene: TRBD2; abundance: NA; j_gene: TRBJ2-7; CDR3aa: CSVATSGAYEQYF; CDR3nt: TGCAGCGTTGCGACTAGCGGGGCCTACGAGCAGTACTTC
v_gene: TRBV7-9; d_gene: NA; abundance: NA; j_gene: TRBJ2-5; CDR3aa: CASSLVVEGWQETQYF; CDR3nt: TGTGCCAGCAGCTTAGTCGTTGAGGGATGGCAAGAGACCCAGTACTTC
v_gene: TRBV2; d_gene: NA; abundance: NA; j_gene: TRBJ2-3; CDR3aa: CASRAGASLTDTQYF; CDR3nt: TGTGCCAGCAGGGCGGGGGCTAGTTTAACAGATACGCAGTATTTT
v_gene: TRBV7-2; d_gene: NA; abundance: NA; j_gene: TRBJ2-3; CDR3aa: CASSYTSGSVADTQYF; CDR3nt: TGTGCCAGCAGCTACACTTCAGGGTCTGTCGCAGATACGCAGTATTTT
v_gene: TRBV4-1; d_gene: NA; abundance: once; j_gene: TRBJ1-5; CDR3aa: CASSQESTEGQPQHF; CDR3nt: TGCGCCAGCAGCCAAGAATCGACGGAGGGTCAGCCCCAGCATTTT
v_gene: TRBV6-6; d_gene: TRBD1; abundance: NA; j_gene: TRBJ2-1; CDR3aa: CASTLPGQGNEQFF; CDR3nt: TGTGCCAGCACCCTACCGGGACAGGGGAATGAGCAGTTCTTC
v_gene: TRBV6-1; d_gene: TRBD1; abundance: NA; j_gene: TRBJ1-4; CDR3aa: CASSGGTGVGVYEKLFF; CDR3nt: TGTGCCAGCAGTGGGGGAACAGGGGTGGGCGTTTATGAAAAACTGTTTTTT
v_gene: TRBV5-1; d_gene: NA; abundance: NA; j_gene: TRBJ1-4; CDR3aa: CASSLVGTQNNEKLFF; CDR3nt: TGCGCCAGCAGCTTGGTCGGGACACAAAATAATGAAAAACTGTTTTTT
v_gene: TRBV19; d_gene: NA; abundance: NA; j_gene: TRBJ2-7; CDR3aa: CASSPRDLTYEQYF; CDR3nt: TGTGCCAGTAGCCCCCGGGACTTGACCTACGAGCAGTACTTC
v_gene: TRBV19; d_gene: NA; abundance: NA; j_gene: TRBJ1-1; CDR3aa: CASSIGANEAFF; CDR3nt: TGTGCCAGTAGTATAGGAGCAAATGAAGCTTTCTTT
v_gene: TRBV28; d_gene: TRBD2; abundance: NA; j_gene: TRBJ2-3; CDR3aa: CASSWLAGSTDTQYF; CDR3nt: TGTGCCAGCAGTTGGTTAGCGGGGAGCACAGATACGCAGTATTTT
v_gene: TRBV18; d_gene: TRBD2; abundance: once; j_gene: TRBJ2-1; CDR3aa: CASSPKGRLAGNEQFF; CDR3nt: TGTGCCAGCTCACCCAAGGGGAGACTAGCGGGAAATGAGCAGTTCTTC
v_gene: TRBV5-1; d_gene: TRBD1; abundance: NA; j_gene: TRBJ2-3; CDR3aa: CASSITGGSTDTQYF; CDR3nt: TGCGCCAGCAGCATTACAGGGGGGAGCACAGATACGCAGTATTTT
v_gene: TRBV6-5; d_gene: TRBD1; abundance: NA; j_gene: TRBJ1-2; CDR3aa: CASSYSRQGVGYTF; CDR3nt: TGTGCCAGCAGTTACTCTAGACAGGGGGTAGGCTACACCTTC
v_gene: TRBV7-7; d_gene: NA; abundance: NA; j_gene: TRBJ2-7; CDR3aa: CASSPAGRNYEQYF; CDR3nt: TGTGCCAGCAGCCCGGCAGGGAGGAACTACGAGCAGTACTTC
v_gene: TRBV7-2; d_gene: TRBD1; abundance: NA; j_gene: TRBJ1-2; CDR3aa: CASSLAQGQDGYTF; CDR3nt: TGTGCCAGCAGCTTAGCGCAGGGACAGGATGGCTACACCTTC
v_gene: TRBV5-4; d_gene: NA; abundance: few; j_gene: TRBJ2-2; CDR3aa: CASSLGQVSGELFF; CDR3nt: TGTGCCAGCAGCTTGGGGCAGGTATCCGGGGAGCTGTTTTTT
v_gene: TRBV30; d_gene: NA; abundance: NA; j_gene: TRBJ1-4; CDR3aa: CAWSDKNLNEKLFF; CDR3nt: TGTGCCTGGAGTGACAAGAACCTTAATGAAAAACTGTTTTTT
v_gene: TRBV9; d_gene: NA; abundance: NA; j_gene: TRBJ2-2; CDR3aa: CASSVVGTNTGELFF; CDR3nt: TGTGCCAGCAGCGTAGTCGGGACGAACACCGGGGAGCTGTTTTTT
v_gene: TRBV15; d_gene: TRBD1; abundance: NA; j_gene: TRBJ2-7; CDR3aa: CATSRTRQGPRDEQYF; CDR3nt: TGTGCCACCAGCAGAACCCGACAGGGGCCTAGGGACGAGCAGTACTTC
v_gene: TRBV4-2; d_gene: TRBD1; abundance: NA; j_gene: TRBJ2-5; CDR3aa: CASSQEGQANQETQYF; CDR3nt: TGTGCCAGCAGCCAAGAAGGACAGGCGAACCAAGAGACCCAGTACTTC
v_gene: TRBV28; d_gene: NA; abundance: few; j_gene: TRBJ1-1; CDR3aa: CASQPHEVNTEAFF; CDR3nt: TGTGCCAGCCAGCCCCATGAGGTGAACACTGAAGCTTTCTTT
v_gene: TRBV6-5; d_gene: NA; abundance: NA; j_gene: TRBJ2-7; CDR3aa: CASSRQSGNYEQYF; CDR3nt: TGTGCCAGCAGCCGACAGTCAGGGAACTACGAGCAGTACTTC
v_gene: TRBV19; d_gene: NA; abundance: NA; j_gene: TRBJ1-5; CDR3aa: CASSKGTWNSNQPQHF; CDR3nt: TGTGCCAGTAGTAAAGGGACATGGAATAGCAATCAGCCCCAGCATTTT
v_gene: TRBV28; d_gene: NA; abundance: NA; j_gene: TRBJ1-2; CDR3aa: CASSSTVHYGYTF; CDR3nt: TGTGCCAGCAGTTCGACAGTACACTATGGCTACACCTTC
v_gene: TRBV4-3; d_gene: TRBD2; abundance: few; j_gene: TRBJ2-3; CDR3aa: CASSQDSAGAADTQYF; CDR3nt: TGCGCCAGCAGCCAAGATTCGGCGGGAGCGGCAGATACGCAGTATTTT
v_gene: TRBV19; d_gene: TRBD1; abundance: few; j_gene: TRBJ2-2; CDR3aa: CASSIRGRDSGELFF; CDR3nt: TGTGCCAGTAGTATCAGGGGGCGCGACAGCGGGGAGCTGTTTTTT
v_gene: TRBV4-1; d_gene: TRBD2; abundance: NA; j_gene: TRBJ2-2; CDR3aa: CASSPMGLAGGAGELFF; CDR3nt: TGCGCCAGCAGCCCCATGGGACTAGCGGGGGGAGCCGGGGAGCTGTTTTTT